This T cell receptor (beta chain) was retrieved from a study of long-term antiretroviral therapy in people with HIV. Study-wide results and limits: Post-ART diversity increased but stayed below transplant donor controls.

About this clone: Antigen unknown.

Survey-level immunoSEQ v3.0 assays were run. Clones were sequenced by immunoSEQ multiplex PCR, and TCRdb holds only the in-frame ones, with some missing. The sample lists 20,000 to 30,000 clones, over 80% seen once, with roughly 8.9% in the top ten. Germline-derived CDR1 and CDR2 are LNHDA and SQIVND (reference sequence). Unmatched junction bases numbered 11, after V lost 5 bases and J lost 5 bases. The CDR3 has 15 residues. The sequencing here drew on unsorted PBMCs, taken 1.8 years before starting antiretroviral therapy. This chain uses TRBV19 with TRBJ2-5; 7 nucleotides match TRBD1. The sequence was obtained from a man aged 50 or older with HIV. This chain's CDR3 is CASSLRTGPGETQYF. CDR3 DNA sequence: TGTGCCAGTAGTTTAAGGACAGGCCCCGGGGAGACCCAGTACTTC.